One and the same sample provided the 24 T cell receptor beta chains below, sequenced in a study of blood T cell repertoires in COVID-19. Here immunoSEQ multiplex PCR was the method, and the copy in TCRdb shows in-frame clones only, minus some. The sample yields 44,000 or so clones, just under 70% seen once. The sequencing sample was made of peripheral blood. The receptors shown here come from a man at least 80 years old with acute or convalescent COVID-19.

J is TRBJ2-7 and V is TRBV18; 7 positions match TRBD1. This CDR3 is built from 14 residues. J gave up 6 bases and V 3 bases, and 8 bases lay outside the gene matches. Germline lookup yields CDR1 KGHSH and CDR2 LQKENI. Written as DNA, the CDR3 is TGTGCCAGCTCACCGCCTGAGGGACAGCGCGAGCAGTACTTC. This codes for CASSPPEGQREQYF.

This clone was recorded only once. The V call is TRBV5-6, the J call TRBJ1-2; maybe TRBD1 (6 bases). This CDR3 region has 15 residues. The germline V gene encodes CDR1 SGHDT and CDR2 YYEEEE. Between the trimmed V and J ends, which lost 0 bases and 7 bases, there was a span of 16 bases. The CDR3 reads CASSLAPGAAAGYTF. The CDR3 nucleotides are TGTGCCAGCAGCTTGGCTCCAGGGGCTGCAGCTGGCTACACCTTC.

The chain joins TRBV11-2 to TRBJ2-1, with 10 bases that match TRBD2. With 8 bases clipped from V and 4 bases from J, the junction kept 11 bases outside the gene matches. Looked up from germline, CDR1 is SGHAT and CDR2 is FQNNGV. The CDR3 covers 16 residues. The CDR3 spells CASSPPPSGRYNEQFF. In DNA form, the CDR3 reads TGTGCCAGCTCGCCCCCCCCTAGCGGGAGATACAATGAGCAGTTCTTC.

This chain joins TRBV27 and TRBJ1-1, with 8 positions matching TRBD1. Germline CDR1 is MNHEY and CDR2 is SMNVEV (reference sequence). With V trimmed by 5 bases and J by 0 bases, 8 bases remained unmatched. The CDR3 totals 16 residues. This CDR3 is CASSIHRTGMNTEAFF. CDR3 bases: TGTGCCAGCAGTATACATCGGACAGGGATGAACACTGAAGCTTTCTTT.

V gene TRBV5-6 combines with J gene TRBJ1-2; D might be TRBD1 (5 bases). The V and J ends lost 0 bases and 8 bases respectively, with 11 bases between them. The CDR3 has 13 residues. Germline CDR1 and CDR2: SGHDT and YYEEEE. As DNA, the CDR3 is TGTGCCAGCAGCTTGGCGGACACTTCCGGCTACACCTTC. This gives the protein CASSLADTSGYTF.

V usage is TRBV19 and J usage is TRBJ2-5, with 8 bases that match TRBD1. Looked up from germline, CDR1 is LNHDA and CDR2 is SQIVND (reference sequence). There are 13 residues in the CDR3. V lost 6 bases, J lost 5 bases, and 5 bases stayed unmatched. The CDR3 region is CASRKQGVETQYF. The CDR3 DNA reads as TGTGCCAGTAGGAAACAGGGGGTGGAGACCCAGTACTTC.

V gene TRBV16 combines with J gene TRBJ1-4; 10 bases are a match to TRBD1. Germline loops: CDR1 KGHSY, CDR2 FQNENV. V shed 4 bases, J shed 5 bases, and the junction held 7 bases outside the gene matches. This CDR3 has 16 amino acids. The CDR3 region has the DNA TGTGCCAGCAGCCCGGGGACAGGGGCCTCCAATGAAAAACTGTTTTTT. It translates to CASSPGTGASNEKLFF.

This rearrangement joins TRBV28 to TRBJ1-1; 7 positions match TRBD1. V lost 9 bases and J lost 1; bases outside the gene matches: 5. The CDR3 is made up of 13 amino acids. Germline V lookup: CDR1 MDHEN, CDR2 SYDVKM. The CDR3 coding sequence is TGTGCCAGTCAGGGGGTTCGGAACACTGAAGCTTTCTTT. Translating it yields CASQGVRNTEAFF. Full variable domain (outside the CDR3, taken from reference TRBV28 and TRBJ1-1): DVKVTQSSRYLVKRTGEKVFLECVQDMDHENMFWYRQDPGLGLRLIYFSYDVKMKEKGDIPEGYSVSREKKERFSLILESASTNQTSMYLCASQGVRNTEAFFGQGTRLTVV.

The gene calls are TRBV7-9 and TRBJ2-1; D ambiguous. V lost 3 bases to trimming and J lost 2 bases, with 11 bases between them. This CDR3 contains 15 residues. Germline-derived CDR1 and CDR2 are SEHNR and FQNEAQ (reference sequence). The CDR3 DNA reads as TGTGCCAGCAGCTTTTATGATCACACCTACAATGAGCAGTTCTTC. This codes for CASSFYDHTYNEQFF.

In its sample, this clone was seen a few times. The CDR3 DNA sequence: TGTGCCAGCAGCCAACAGGACAGGTATGCCACTGAAGCTTTCTTT. Its protein is CASSQQDRYATEAFF. The J gene is TRBJ1-1, the V gene TRBV6-6; 7 nucleotides agree with TRBD1. Germline assignment: CDR1 MNHNY and CDR2 SVGAGI (reference sequence). Trimming cost V 6 bases and J 4 bases; bases outside gene matches: 11. CDR3 size: 15 residues.

The chain employs TRBV7-3 and TRBJ2-6; TRBD2 aligns across 7 bases. The CDR3 contains 16 residues. Per the germline V gene, CDR1 is SGHTA and CDR2 is FQGTGA. V was clipped by 5 bases and J by 4 bases; unmatched bases: 8. The CDR3 DNA reads as TGTGCCAGCAGCCAGAGTAGCGGGTTCGGGGCCAACGTCCTGACTTTC. This codes for CASSQSSGFGANVLTF.

This chain uses TRBV10-3 with TRBJ1-2; tentatively, D is TRBD1 (5 bases). CDR3 size: 15 residues. CDR1 and CDR2 (germline): ENHRY, SYGVKD. The V end was cut by 0 bases, the J end by 8 bases, with 16 bases between. CDR3 sequence (DNA): TGTGCCATCAGTGAGTCCTCGGGGGGGAATCAGGGCTACACCTTC. It translates to CAISESSGGNQGYTF.

The chain joins TRBV3-1 (or the pseudogene TRBV3-2) to TRBJ2-1, with 12 bases that match TRBD2. The length of the CDR3 is 15 residues. The J segment lost 8 bases and the V segment lost 4 bases, leaving 6 bases of the junction unmatched. CDR1 is LGHDT, CDR2 YNNKEL, per germline (reference sequence). Here the CDR3 reads CASSPRLAGDHEQFF. Here the CDR3 DNA reads TGTGCCAGCAGCCCAAGACTAGCGGGAGATCATGAGCAGTTCTTC.

This clone was observed a handful of times. V is TRBV5-1 and J is TRBJ1-1, with 7 nucleotides matching TRBD1. Trimming took 8 bases from V and 1 from J; bases not matched to a gene: 5. The CDR3 sequence is 13 residues long. Germline V CDR1 and CDR2: SGHRS, YFSETQ. The DNA of the CDR3 is TGCGCCAGTACACAGGGGACGAACACTGAAGCTTTCTTT. Its protein product is CASTQGTNTEAFF.

This clone was detected a few times. The chain uses TRBV5-1 and TRBJ1-4, with TRBD1 identical over 9 bases. The length of the CDR3 is 15 residues. V lost 3 bases and J lost 7; bases outside the gene matches: 7. Looked up from germline, CDR1 is SGHRS and CDR2 is YFSETQ. The CDR3 DNA is TGCGCCAGCAGCTATCTACAGGGGGCAGGTGAAAAACTGTTTTTT. This encodes CASSYLQGAGEKLFF. The entire variable domain, with the rest obtained from reference TRBV5-1 and TRBJ1-4, is as follows: KAGVTQTPRYLIKTRGQQVTLSCSPISGHRSVSWYQQTPGQGLQFLFEYFSETQRNKGNFPGRFSGRQFSNSRSEMNVSTLELGDSALYLCASSYLQGAGEKLFFGSGTQLSVL.

The chain links TRBV27 to TRBJ2-1; TRBD2 aligns across 13 bases. The CDR3 loop spans 16 amino acids. CDR1 is MNHEY and CDR2 is SMNVEV in the germline V gene (reference sequence). V trimming: 5 bases; J trimming: 10 bases; junction bases outside the gene matches: 11. The CDR3 is CASSPTRLAGGTEQFF. The DNA for the CDR3 is TGTGCCAGCAGTCCAACCCGACTAGCGGGGGGTACCGAGCAGTTCTTC.

V usage is TRBV5-4 and J usage is TRBJ2-7; weak D call: TRBD2 (5 bases). Germline assignment: CDR1 SGHNT and CDR2 YYREEE (reference sequence). The CDR3 is 14 amino acids. Trimming removed 4 bases at V and 3 bases at J, with 14 bases between. As DNA, the CDR3 is TGTGCCAGCAGCCAAGTCGCCGGGAACTACGAGCAGTACTTC. Protein: CASSQVAGNYEQYF. The variable domain in full, with the rest retrieved from reference TRBV5-4 and TRBJ2-7, is ETGVTQSPTHLIKTRGQQVTLRCSSQSGHNTVSWYQQALGQGPQFIFQYYREEENGRGNFPPRFSGLQFPNYSSELNVNALELDDSALYLCASSQVAGNYEQYFGPGTRLTVT.

The chain combines TRBV18 with TRBJ2-7; TRBD1 matches 7 bases. Germline CDR1 and CDR2: KGHSH and LQKENI. This CDR3 has 14 residues. Trimming at V came to 4 bases and at J to 5 bases, leaving 8 bases not matched to a gene. Here the CDR3 DNA reads TGTGCCAGCTCACTGACCGGGGACAGCAACGAGCAGTACTTC. This codes for CASSLTGDSNEQYF.

The chain uses TRBV15 and TRBJ2-1; tentative D call: TRBD2 (5 bases). This CDR3 has 16 residues. V shed 0 bases and J shed 1 base, with 10 bases lying between them. The germline V gene encodes CDR1 LNHNV and CDR2 YYDKDF (reference sequence). CDR3 nucleotides: TGTGCCACCAGCAGAGATCCGGACTCTTCCTACAATGAGCAGTTCTTC. It yields the protein CATSRDPDSSYNEQFF.

The CDR3 bases are TGTGCCAGCAGCTTATCAGGGGGCACTGAAGCTTTCTTT. It yields the protein CASSLSGGTEAFF. This sequence joins TRBV11-3 and TRBJ1-1; 7 positions match TRBD1. The ends lost 2 bases at V and 4 bases at J; junction bases unmatched: 1. Germline V gives CDR1 SGHNT, CDR2 YENEEA. The CDR3 is 13 amino acids.

CDR3 coding DNA: TGTGCCAGCAGCCTTCGACTAGCGGGGGCTGGCACCGGGGAGCTGTTTTTT. Translating it yields CASSLRLAGAGTGELFF. The chain uses TRBV3-1 (or the pseudogene TRBV3-2) and TRBJ2-2; 12 nucleotides line up with TRBD2. The CDR3 is made up of 17 amino acids. Germline V gene data show CDR1 as LGHDT and CDR2 as YNNKEL (reference sequence). J gave up 4 bases and V 4 bases, and 7 bases lay outside the gene matches.

The table lists this clone with a few counts. The chain combines TRBV10-3 with TRBJ1-1; 11 bases are shared with TRBD1. Losses at the gene ends were 4 bases for V and 3 bases for J; bases not matched to a gene: 1. Looked up from germline, CDR1 is ENHRY and CDR2 is SYGVKD. The CDR3 loop spans 14 amino acids. CDR3 loop: CAISGGQGDTEAFF. In DNA, the CDR3 is TGTGCCATCAGTGGGGGACAGGGGGACACTGAAGCTTTCTTT.

The chain is built from TRBV11-2 and TRBJ2-3, with TRBD2 matching 13 bases. The CDR3 has 15 amino acids. Per germline, CDR1 SGHAT and CDR2 FQNNGV. Trimming removed 5 bases from V and 5 bases from J; junction bases left unmatched: 4. The CDR3 coding sequence is TGTGCCAGCAGCCCAGGACTAGCGGGAGAAGATACGCAGTATTTT. Translation: CASSPGLAGEDTQYF.

V gene TRBV11-3 combines with J gene TRBJ1-1; possible D gene TRBD1, 6 bases. Germline V gene data show CDR1 as SGHNT and CDR2 as YENEEA. V lost 3 bases and J lost 0, with 11 bases in between. The CDR3 is 15 amino acids. Written as DNA, the CDR3 is TGTGCCAGCAGCTTTGGTCAGGGGATGAACACTGAAGCTTTCTTT. As protein: CASSFGQGMNTEAFF.